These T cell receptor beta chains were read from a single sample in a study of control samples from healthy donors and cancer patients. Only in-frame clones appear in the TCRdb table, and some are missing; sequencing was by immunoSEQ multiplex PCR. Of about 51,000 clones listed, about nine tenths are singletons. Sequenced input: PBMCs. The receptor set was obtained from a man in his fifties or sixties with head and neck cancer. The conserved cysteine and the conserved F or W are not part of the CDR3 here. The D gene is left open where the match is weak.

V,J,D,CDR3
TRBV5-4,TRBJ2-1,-,ASSFETIQGVVINEQF
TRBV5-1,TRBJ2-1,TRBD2,ASSLVAGGFDEQF
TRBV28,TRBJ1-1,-,ASRTIKGVGDTEAF
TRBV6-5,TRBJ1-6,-,ASSYTGESSPLH
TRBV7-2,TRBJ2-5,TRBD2,ASSLDFGGAQETQY
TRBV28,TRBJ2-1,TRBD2,ASSLAGGGVNEQF
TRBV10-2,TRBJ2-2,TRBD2,ASSESAGTSGPLTGELF
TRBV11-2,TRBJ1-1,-,ASSNPDQRVF
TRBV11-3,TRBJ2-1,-,ASSLGKSLAVNEQF
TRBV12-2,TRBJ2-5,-,ASRLGPGTGGMETQY
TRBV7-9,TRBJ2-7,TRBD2,ASSSGEGLRQY
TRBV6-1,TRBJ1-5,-,ASSKGQTYSNQPQH
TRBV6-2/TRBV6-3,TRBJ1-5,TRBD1,ASSSGQGVSNQPQH
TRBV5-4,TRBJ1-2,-,ASSPRNDDLFDT
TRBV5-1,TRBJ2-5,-,ASSLGLADSQETQY
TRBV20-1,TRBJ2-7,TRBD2,SASRSGNSYEQY
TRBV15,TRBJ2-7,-,ATSRDEVYEQY
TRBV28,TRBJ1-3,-,ASSLWPKGLGSGNTIY
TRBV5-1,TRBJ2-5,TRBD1,ASIMGTGGEAQY
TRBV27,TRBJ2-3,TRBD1,ASSLRDRGTDTQY
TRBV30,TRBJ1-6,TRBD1,AWSQQAGGYSPLH
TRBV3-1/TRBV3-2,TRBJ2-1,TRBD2,ASSQDGGLAAFNEQF
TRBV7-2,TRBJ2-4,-,ASSSKQGLAKNIQY
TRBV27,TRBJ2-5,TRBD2,ASRKLAGDQETQY
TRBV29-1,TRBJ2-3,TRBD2,SVASGGAADTQY
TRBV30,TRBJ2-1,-,AWSVDSYNEQF
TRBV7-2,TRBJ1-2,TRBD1,ASSLQTGEHGYT
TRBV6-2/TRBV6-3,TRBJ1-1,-,ASTPTAGEGTEAF
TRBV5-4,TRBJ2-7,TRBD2,ASRGTSGSGGRREQY
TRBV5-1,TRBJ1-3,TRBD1,ASSVTGASGNTIY